Following are 28 T cell receptor beta chains from one sample sequenced in a study. TCRdb independently ran MiXCR on the 5' RACE reads; one entry per CDR3 protein. The sample has about 62,000 distinct CDR3 sequences; around 30% are singletons. The sample comprised tumor-infiltrating naive CD4+ T cells sorted from the breast tumor. Regarding subset: naive CD4+ T cells, CD4+CD45RA+CD25-. These TCRs come from a female donor with breast cancer.

The chain combines TRBV4-2 with TRBJ2-7; no reliable D call. The ends were cut back, 1 base at V and 2 bases at J, with 15 bases in the middle. CDR1 is LGHNA, CDR2 YNFKEQ, per germline. The CDR3 runs 16 residues. The CDR3 loop is CASSQVGNDLPYEQYF. The CDR3 DNA follows: TGTGCCAGCAGCCAAGTGGGGAACGATCTTCCCTACGAGCAGTACTTC.

In its sample, this clonotype was seen a few times. The CDR3 spells CASNVGRLTTDTQYF. CDR3 coding DNA: TGCGCTTCGAACGTCGGTCGACTTACCACAGATACGCAGTATTTT. This rearrangement joins TRBV5-1 to TRBJ2-3; no reliable D call. In germline, CDR1 is SGHRS, CDR2 YFSETQ. This CDR3 spans 15 amino acids.

The chain recombines TRBV27 with TRBJ2-3; 9 bases line up with TRBD2. This CDR3 has 15 residues. The junction had 6 bases not matched to a gene; V was cut back by 2 bases and J by 6 bases. Germline CDR1 and CDR2: MNHEY and SMNVEV (reference sequence). CDR3 amino acids: CASSLASGTVDTQYF. The CDR3 nucleotides are TGTGCCAGCAGTTTAGCTAGCGGGACAGTCGATACGCAGTATTTT.

The chain couples TRBV6-1 to TRBJ1-3, with D uncertain. This CDR3 is 15 amino acids long. The V gene lost 3 bases and the J gene lost 6 bases, with 15 bases spanning the gap. Germline-derived CDR1 and CDR2 are MNHNS and SASEGT. The CDR3 nucleotides are TGTGCCAGCAGTGAGCCCCGGGGATCCAAAAACACCATATATTTT. Translating it yields CASSEPRGSKNTIYF.

There are many counts of this clonotype. V gene TRBV6-6 combines with J gene TRBJ2-6, with D unclear. This CDR3 has 16 amino acids. V dropped 2 bases and J dropped 2 bases, with 10 bases sitting between them. Per the germline V gene, CDR1 is MNHNY and CDR2 is SVGAGI (reference sequence). The CDR3 DNA reads TGTGCCAGCAGTTACCTTACTGGCACTGGGGCCAACGTCCTGACTTTC. Translating it yields CASSYLTGTGANVLTF.

The chain couples TRBV6-5 to TRBJ1-2, with no clear D. Germline V CDR1 and CDR2: MNHEY, SVGAGI. This CDR3 is built from 12 residues. V was clipped by 7 bases and J by 10 bases, with 16 bases between them. The CDR3 reads CASTRLGLYYTF. The DNA for the CDR3 is TGTGCCAGCACTAGGTTAGGGTTATACTACACCTTC.

This clonotype was detected a few times. This sequence joins TRBV18 and TRBJ1-2, with D possibly TRBD1 on 6 matching bases. The CDR3 contains 15 residues. Trimming stripped 0 bases from V and 4 bases from J, with 12 bases between. The germline CDR1 and CDR2 sequences are KGHSH and LQKENI. The CDR3 DNA follows: TGTGCCAGCTCACCACCTAGGACAGCCTCCTATGGCTACACCTTC. This encodes CASSPPRTASYGYTF.

This clonotype occurred a few times. The chain has TRBV29-1 and TRBJ2-3; the D is unclear. V was cut by 6 bases and J by 4 bases, with 11 bases left in between. The CDR3 covers 12 residues. CDR1 is SQVTM, CDR2 ANQGSEA, per germline. CDR3 in DNA: TGCAGCGTCCGAAAGCCCTCAGATACGCAGTATTTT. Encoded protein: CSVRKPSDTQYF.

The chain carries TRBV20-1 and TRBJ2-3, with TRBD2 matching over 12 bases. Germline V gene data show CDR1 as DFQATT and CDR2 as SNEGSKA (reference sequence). The CDR3 totals 15 residues. The ends lost 6 bases at V and 0 bases at J; junction bases unmatched: 4. The CDR3 nucleotides are TGCAGTGCCTCGACTAGCGGGGGAAGCACAGATACGCAGTATTTT. Translation gives CSASTSGGSTDTQYF.

In its sample, this clonotype was seen a few times. The rearrangement links TRBV20-1 to TRBJ2-3, with D uncertain. The CDR3 has 14 residues. V was shortened by 2 bases and J by 0 bases, with 9 bases between the two germline ends. Looked up from germline, CDR1 is DFQATT and CDR2 is SNEGSKA (reference sequence). The CDR3 region has the DNA TGCAGTGCTAGACGCCAACCTAGCACAGATACGCAGTATTTT. Its protein is CSARRQPSTDTQYF.

The chain uses TRBV5-1 and TRBJ2-3; D may be TRBD2 (5 bases). V shed 3 bases and J shed 6 bases, with 17 bases lying between them. The CDR3 spans 15 residues. CDR1 is SGHRS, CDR2 YFSETQ, per germline. The CDR3 sequence: CASSSDYQDADTQYF. DNA of the CDR3: TGCGCCAGCAGCTCCGACTACCAGGACGCTGATACGCAGTATTTT.

This clonotype was picked up many times. The chain recombines TRBV6-1 with TRBJ1-1, with 7 nucleotides matching TRBD1. The germline CDR1 and CDR2 sequences are MNHNS and SASEGT. This CDR3 comprises 15 residues. The V segment lost 5 bases and the J segment 1 base; nucleotides outside the gene matches: 7. CDR3 DNA sequence: TGTGCCAGCAGTACTTACAGGGGTGAGAACACTGAAGCTTTCTTT. This codes for CASSTYRGENTEAFF.

About this clonotype itself: With a much larger clone just one base away, this may be a read error. The V gene is TRBV20-1, the J gene TRBJ2-5, with a tentative D call TRBD2 (6 bases). Germline CDR1 and CDR2: DFQATT and SNEGSKA (reference sequence). Trimming took 6 bases from V and 5 from J, leaving 22 bases between them. The CDR3 is 15 amino acids. The CDR3 coding sequence is TGCAGTGCCAGGCCACTAACGGGAGTGGCGGAGACCCAGTACTTC. The encoded protein is CSARPLTGVAETQYF.

This clonotype was counted between two and nine times. V is TRBV4-1 and J is TRBJ2-7; 13 nucleotides align to TRBD2. This CDR3 contains 16 residues. Losses at the gene ends were 2 bases for V and 3 bases for J; bases not matched to a gene: 4. CDR1 and CDR2 from the germline V gene are MGHRA and YSYEKL. The CDR3 nucleotides read TGCGCCAGCAGCCAAATGTGGACTAGCGGGAGCTACGAGCAGTACTTC. This gives the protein CASSQMWTSGSYEQYF.

The chain has TRBV6-6 and TRBJ2-7; no reliable D call. V lost 2 bases and J 6 bases, leaving 17 bases between the germline ends. From germline, CDR1 is MNHNY and CDR2 SVGAGI (reference sequence). The CDR3 is 15 amino acids. CDR3 sequence (DNA): TGTGCCAGCAGTTACCCAACCAGATCGGGCCCCGAGCAGTACTTC. Translation gives CASSYPTRSGPEQYF.

CDR3 nucleotide sequence: TGCAGTGCTCAAAAATGGGGGGTCGGGGAGCTGTTTTTT. Protein sequence: CSAQKWGVGELFF. The V gene is TRBV20-1, the J gene TRBJ2-2; D perhaps matches TRBD2 (6 bases). The length of the CDR3 is 13 residues. The V gene's germline CDR1 is DFQATT and CDR2 SNEGSKA (reference sequence). V lost 5 bases, J lost 7 bases, and 14 bases lay in between.

This clonotype was detected ten times or more. This rearrangement joins TRBV20-1 to TRBJ2-2, with 7 bases identical to TRBD2. This CDR3 comprises 17 residues. The ends lost 0 bases at V and 3 bases at J; junction bases unmatched: 10. Germline CDR1 DFQATT, CDR2 SNEGSKA (reference sequence). CDR3 residues: CSARDPTSRSHTGELFF. Written as DNA, the CDR3 is TGCAGTGCTAGAGATCCGACTAGCAGGTCCCACACCGGGGAGCTGTTTTTT.

The V gene is TRBV6-2 or TRBV6-3, the J gene TRBJ2-1; D may correspond to TRBD1 or TRBD2 (5 bases each). CDR1 MNHEY and CDR2 SVGEGT come from the germline V gene. V shed 4 bases and J shed 10 bases, with 14 bases lying between them. This CDR3 region has 13 residues. The CDR3 reads CASSLPWGNEQFF. CDR3 bases: TGTGCCAGCAGTTTACCGTGGGGGAACGAGCAGTTCTTC.

In its sample, this clonotype was seen many times. This chain uses TRBV4-2 with TRBJ2-6; TRBD1 matches 11 bases. CDR1 is LGHNA and CDR2 is YNFKEQ in the germline V gene. V was pared by 4 bases and J by 4 bases, with 9 bases of the junction left unmatched. The CDR3 has 18 residues. The CDR3 DNA sequence: TGTGCCAGCAGCCCGGGACAGGGGGGTTTACGGGGGGCCAACGTCCTGACTTTC. Translation: CASSPGQGGLRGANVLTF.

The rearrangement links TRBV5-4 to TRBJ1-1; tentatively, D is TRBD1 (5 bases). Trimming pared 4 bases from V and 8 bases from J, leaving 15 bases between. Germline loops: CDR1 SGHNT, CDR2 YYREEE (reference sequence). The CDR3 runs to 13 residues. The CDR3 is CASSPQAGDEAFF. The CDR3 DNA reads TGTGCCAGCAGCCCGCAGGCTGGGGACGAAGCTTTCTTT.

The chain couples TRBV5-6 to TRBJ1-1, with D tentatively TRBD1 (6 bases). The CDR3 is 12 amino acids. Trimming cost V 3 bases and J 12 bases, with 15 bases left between them. Germline V gene lookup returns CDR1 SGHDT and CDR2 YYEEEE. The CDR3 nucleotides are TGTGCCAGCAGCTGGATCGGGGGCTCAACTTTCTTT. Translation: CASSWIGGSTFF.

This clonotype was seen only once. The V and J genes are TRBV20-1 and TRBJ2-3; D may correspond to TRBD1 or TRBD2 (6 bases each). This CDR3 spans 13 amino acids. Germline values: CDR1 DFQATT, CDR2 SNEGSKA (reference sequence). Trimming removed 3 bases from V and 4 bases from J, with 11 bases in between. The CDR3 spells CSARPGASDTQYF. The CDR3, as DNA: TGCAGTGCTAGGCCGGGGGCCTCAGATACGCAGTATTTT.

This chain joins TRBV2 and TRBJ2-7; 9 bases are a match to TRBD1. This CDR3 comprises 15 residues. After removal of 7 bases from V and 3 bases from J, the junction contained 10 bases not matched to a gene. Germline CDR1 is SNHLY and CDR2 is FYNNEI. The DNA of the CDR3 is TGTGCCAGCACCGAAGTCGGGACAGGGAACTACGAGCAGTACTTC. This sequence encodes CASTEVGTGNYEQYF.

This clonotype was counted a few times. The gene calls are TRBV5-1 and TRBJ1-2; 9 nucleotides line up with TRBD1. The CDR3 contains 18 residues. With 0 bases clipped from V and 8 bases from J, the junction kept 17 bases outside the gene matches. Germline lookup yields CDR1 SGHRS and CDR2 YFSETQ. CDR3 protein: CASSLDPRATGGVKGYTF. The CDR3 nucleotides read TGCGCCAGCAGCTTGGACCCCCGGGCGACAGGGGGAGTTAAGGGCTACACCTTC. The full variable domain, rest sourced from reference TRBV5-1 and TRBJ1-2, is KAGVTQTPRYLIKTRGQQVTLSCSPISGHRSVSWYQQTPGQGLQFLFEYFSETQRNKGNFPGRFSGRQFSNSRSEMNVSTLELGDSALYLCASSLDPRATGGVKGYTFGSGTRLTVV.

About this clonotype itself: A much larger clone is a single base away; this may be a read error. The chain links TRBV10-3 to TRBJ2-3; D ambiguous. V lost 3 bases and J 2 bases, leaving 9 bases between the germline ends. Per germline, CDR1 ENHRY and CDR2 SYGVKD. The CDR3 consists of 14 residues. The CDR3 DNA reads as TGTGCCATCAGTGAATCCAGAAACACAGATACGCAGTATTTT. It yields the protein CAISESRNTDTQYF.

The V gene is TRBV5-1, the J gene TRBJ2-2; D unclear. V was pared by 7 bases and J by 6 bases, with 13 bases between. CDR1 is SGHRS, CDR2 YFSETQ, per germline. The CDR3 sequence is 13 residues long. In nucleotides, the CDR3 is TGCGCCAGCTCCCCCGAGGCTGCCGGGGAGCTGTTTTTT. This codes for CASSPEAAGELFF.

A word on this clonotype: The junction departs from the called germline gene at one end, perhaps through a read error. The gene calls are TRBV5-1 and TRBJ2-4, with 7 bases matching TRBD1. The CDR3 consists of 14 residues. The germline V gene has CDR1 SGHRS and CDR2 YFSETQ. The CDR3 DNA reads TGCGCCAGCAGCTTGTCCGGACAGGCCCAAGAAGTTCACTTC. This encodes CASSLSGQAQEVHF.

This clonotype has more than one count but fewer than ten. The chain is built from TRBV11-1 and TRBJ1-2, with 8 bases lining up with TRBD1. The V and J ends lost 5 bases and 8 bases, in that order; junction bases with no gene match: 7. Germline lookup yields CDR1 SGHAT and CDR2 FQDESV (reference sequence). CDR3 length equals 13 residues. Here the CDR3 DNA reads TGTGCCAGCAGCGCGGACAGGGTCAGCGGCTACACCTTC. This sequence encodes CASSADRVSGYTF.